The 21 T cell receptor beta chains below come from one sample, sequenced in a study of cytomegalovirus exposure and HLA in healthy donors. This PCR relied on a set of 60 Vbeta primers and 13 Jbeta primers. Sequencing was performed with immunoSEQ multiplex PCR; in TCRdb, only in-frame clones are kept and a portion is missing. In the table there are around 120,000 clones, roughly 80% of which are singletons. Material: PBMCs. These receptors all come from a woman in her thirties or forties in good health and CMV-seronegative.

The chain uses TRBV29-1 and TRBJ2-7; 7 bases are a match to TRBD1. Germline V gives CDR1 SQVTM, CDR2 ANQGSEA. After removal of 4 bases from V and 6 bases from J, the junction contained 9 bases not matched to a gene. The CDR3 is 13 amino acids. CDR3 amino acids: CSVGEGAGSEQYF. CDR3 sequence (DNA): TGCAGCGTTGGCGAGGGGGCAGGAAGCGAGCAGTACTTC.

The chain combines TRBV5-1 with TRBJ1-2; D gene ambiguous. CDR3 length equals 12 residues. V lost 0 bases and J lost 7, with 7 bases in between. Germline V gene lookup returns CDR1 SGHRS and CDR2 YFSETQ. CDR3 residues: CASSLGESGYTF. CDR3 DNA sequence: TGCGCCAGCAGCTTGGGGGAGTCTGGCTACACCTTC.

This clone was seen once. The chain is built from TRBV7-8 and TRBJ2-3; tentative D call: TRBD1 (6 bases). Germline lookup yields CDR1 SGHVS and CDR2 FQNEAQ. The V and J ends lost 7 bases and 2 bases respectively, with 25 bases between them. The CDR3 totals 18 residues. In DNA, the CDR3 is TGTGCCAGCACCCAACCGCCCCCGGGACACGGCATCACAGATACGCAGTATTTT. Its protein product is CASTQPPPGHGITDTQYF.

The rearrangement links TRBV5-5 to TRBJ1-2, with D hard to call. The CDR3 spans 16 residues. Trimming left V 4 bases short and J 4 bases short, with 20 bases between. Germline assignment: CDR1 SGHKS and CDR2 YYEKEE (reference sequence). The CDR3 protein is CASSEAPSPEVYGYTF. In nucleotides, the CDR3 is TGTGCCAGCAGCGAGGCCCCGTCCCCCGAGGTCTATGGCTACACCTTC.

The gene calls are TRBV6-1 and TRBJ1-1, with D tentatively TRBD1 (5 bases). CDR3 length: 13 residues. V lost 2 bases and J lost 3, with 7 bases in between. Germline V gives CDR1 MNHNS, CDR2 SASEGT. The CDR3 sequence is CASSESGDTEAFF. The CDR3, as DNA: TGTGCCAGCAGTGAATCGGGGGACACTGAAGCTTTCTTT.

This clone was counted between two and nine times. The V call is TRBV7-2, the J call TRBJ2-3; D remains ambiguous. Between the trimmed V and J ends, which lost 0 bases and 5 bases, there was a span of 9 bases. The CDR3 is 14 amino acids. CDR1 and CDR2 from the germline V gene are SGHTA and FQGNSA. The CDR3 coding sequence is TGTGCCAGCAGCTTAGCCGGGTTTGGAGATACGCAGTATTTT. Translating gives CASSLAGFGDTQYF.

J is TRBJ1-1 and V is TRBV5-4; TRBD1 matches 7 bases. V shed 3 bases and J 5 bases; nucleotides not matched to a gene: 10. Per the germline V gene, CDR1 is SGHNT and CDR2 is YYREEE (reference sequence). The CDR3 loop spans 15 amino acids. The CDR3 sequence: CASSSIAGGGTEAFF. The CDR3 region has the DNA TGTGCCAGCAGCTCAATCGCAGGGGGTGGGACTGAAGCTTTCTTT.

The chain links TRBV7-9 to TRBJ2-7, with D possibly matching TRBD2 (5 bases). V lost 1 base to trimming and J lost 3 bases, with 10 bases between them. Germline-derived CDR1 and CDR2 are SEHNR and FQNEAQ (reference sequence). The CDR3 is 14 residues long. The CDR3 protein is CASSLGELSYEQYF. The DNA of the CDR3 is TGTGCCAGCAGCTTAGGGGAGTTAAGCTACGAGCAGTACTTC.

This clone occurred once. The gene calls are TRBV28 and TRBJ1-2, with 8 bases lining up with TRBD1. Trimming removed 6 bases from V and 3 bases from J; junction bases left unmatched: 9. This CDR3 contains 15 residues. Germline V gene lookup returns CDR1 MDHEN and CDR2 SYDVKM. CDR3 in amino acids: CASSRGDRPDYGYTF. The CDR3, as DNA: TGTGCCAGCAGCCGGGGGGACAGGCCGGACTATGGCTACACCTTC.

The chain carries TRBV11-2 and TRBJ1-2; the match to TRBD1 covers 10 bases. In germline, CDR1 is SGHAT, CDR2 FQNNGV. This CDR3 has 15 amino acids. The V segment lost 5 bases and the J segment 7 bases; nucleotides outside the gene matches: 10. CDR3 DNA sequence: TGTGCCAGCAGCCGAGGACAGGGGGAATATCTTGGCTACACCTTC. Protein product: CASSRGQGEYLGYTF.

The genes are TRBV6-1 and TRBJ1-5; D might be TRBD1 (5 bases). The length of the CDR3 is 14 residues. Germline CDR1 and CDR2: MNHNS and SASEGT. Trimming took 6 bases from V and 7 from J, leaving 16 bases between them. The CDR3 DNA follows: TGTGCCAGCAGGGATTCGACAGTTCCCCAGCCCCAGCATTTT. Its translation is CASRDSTVPQPQHF.

This clone was detected a few times. The chain joins TRBV6-5 to TRBJ2-7; 11 bases fit TRBD1. The junction had 4 bases not matched to a gene; V was cut back by 6 bases and J by 12 bases. Germline loops: CDR1 MNHEY, CDR2 SVGAGI. The CDR3 spans 11 residues. The CDR3 sequence: CASSGDRGRYF. The CDR3 coding sequence is TGTGCCAGCAGCGGGGACAGGGGGAGGTACTTC.

The chain recombines TRBV27 with TRBJ1-6, with 7 bases that match TRBD1. The CDR3 length is 16 residues. V lost 6 bases, J lost 8 bases, and 13 bases stayed unmatched. Germline V gene data show CDR1 as MNHEY and CDR2 as SMNVEV (reference sequence). The chain's CDR3 is CASSLGTALEYSPLHF. The CDR3, as DNA: TGTGCCAGCAGCCTTGGGACAGCTCTTGAGTATTCACCCCTCCACTTT.

V is TRBV25-1 and J is TRBJ2-1, with 11 bases fitting TRBD2. J lost 5 bases, V lost 6 bases, and 3 bases had no gene match. CDR1 and CDR2 (germline): MGHDK, SYGVNS. The CDR3 has 14 residues. CDR3 DNA sequence: TGTGCCAGCAGGACTAGCGGGACGAACAATGAGCAGTTCTTC. Amino acids: CASRTSGTNNEQFF. Together with reference TRBV25-1 and TRBJ2-1, the CDR3 gives the full variable domain: EADIYQTPRYLVIGTGKKITLECSQTMGHDKMYWYQQDPGMELHLIHYSYGVNSTEKGDLSSESTVSRIRTEHFPLTLESARPSHTSQYLCASRTSGTNNEQFFGPGTRLTVL.

V usage is TRBV14 and J usage is TRBJ2-5; 12 bases line up with TRBD2. CDR3 length equals 17 residues. Germline V lookup: CDR1 SGHDN, CDR2 FVKESK. The junction had 11 bases not matched to a gene; V was cut back by 4 bases and J by 5 bases. CDR3: CASSPGLAGTPGETQYF. In DNA form, the CDR3 reads TGTGCCAGCAGCCCCGGACTAGCGGGAACCCCGGGGGAGACCCAGTACTTC.

This chain connects TRBV6-4 to TRBJ2-2; 7 nucleotides align to TRBD1. The CDR3 totals 15 residues. Germline trimming cut 3 bases from V and 0 bases from J; bases unmatched to any gene: 1. CDR1 and CDR2 (germline): MRHNA, SNTAGT. The CDR3 DNA reads TGTGCCAGCAGTGAGACAGGGTCGAACACCGGGGAGCTGTTTTTT. It codes for CASSETGSNTGELFF.

The chain combines TRBV29-1 with TRBJ1-1; D might be TRBD1 (5 bases). V shed 7 bases and J shed 1 base, with 34 bases lying between them. The CDR3 runs 20 residues. Germline CDR1 and CDR2: SQVTM and ANQGSEA. CDR3 bases: TGCAGCGCCGTCCCCTTTTGGGGGGGGGAAGGCTCTTCAAAGAACACTGAAGCTTTCTTT. It yields the protein CSAVPFWGGEGSSKNTEAFF.

V gene TRBV6-4 combines with J gene TRBJ2-3, with TRBD1 matching over 8 bases. The germline V gene encodes CDR1 MRHNA and CDR2 SNTAGT. The CDR3 sequence is 13 residues long. Germline trimming cut 6 bases from V and 3 bases from J; bases unmatched to any gene: 2. CDR3 DNA: TGTGCCAGCAGACGACAGGGGACAGATACGCAGTATTTT. Protein sequence: CASRRQGTDTQYF.

The rearrangement joins TRBV11-2 to TRBJ2-7, with D maybe TRBD2 (5 bases). Trimming took 1 base from V and 4 from J, leaving 8 bases between them. Germline V lookup: CDR1 SGHAT, CDR2 FQNNGV. The CDR3 covers 13 residues. The CDR3 DNA is TGTGCCAGCAGCTTAGCGGGATCGTACGAGCAGTACTTC. Its protein product is CASSLAGSYEQYF. Filled out from reference TRBV11-2 and TRBJ2-7, the complete variable domain reads EAGVAQSPRYKIIEKRQSVAFWCNPISGHATLYWYQQILGQGPKLLIQFQNNGVVDDSQLPKDRFSAERLKGVDSTLKIQPAKLEDSAVYLCASSLAGSYEQYFGPGTRLTVT.

This clone was counted between two and nine times. J is TRBJ2-1 and V is TRBV14; D possibly corresponds to TRBD2 (5 bases). From germline, CDR1 is SGHDN and CDR2 FVKESK. Trimming removed 4 bases at V and 10 bases at J, with 11 bases between. The length of the CDR3 is 12 residues. The CDR3 DNA reads as TGTGCCAGCAGCCCTTTTCCGGGGGAGCAGTTCTTC. This sequence encodes CASSPFPGEQFF.

This sequence joins TRBV5-1 and TRBJ1-3, with 8 bases matching TRBD1. This CDR3 region has 18 residues. V dropped 0 bases and J dropped 1; count of bases not matched to a gene: 9. From germline, CDR1 is SGHRS and CDR2 YFSETQ. CDR3 residues: CASSLAGQGAMSGNTIYF. CDR3 bases: TGCGCCAGCAGCTTGGCGGGCCAGGGGGCGATGTCTGGAAACACCATATATTTT.